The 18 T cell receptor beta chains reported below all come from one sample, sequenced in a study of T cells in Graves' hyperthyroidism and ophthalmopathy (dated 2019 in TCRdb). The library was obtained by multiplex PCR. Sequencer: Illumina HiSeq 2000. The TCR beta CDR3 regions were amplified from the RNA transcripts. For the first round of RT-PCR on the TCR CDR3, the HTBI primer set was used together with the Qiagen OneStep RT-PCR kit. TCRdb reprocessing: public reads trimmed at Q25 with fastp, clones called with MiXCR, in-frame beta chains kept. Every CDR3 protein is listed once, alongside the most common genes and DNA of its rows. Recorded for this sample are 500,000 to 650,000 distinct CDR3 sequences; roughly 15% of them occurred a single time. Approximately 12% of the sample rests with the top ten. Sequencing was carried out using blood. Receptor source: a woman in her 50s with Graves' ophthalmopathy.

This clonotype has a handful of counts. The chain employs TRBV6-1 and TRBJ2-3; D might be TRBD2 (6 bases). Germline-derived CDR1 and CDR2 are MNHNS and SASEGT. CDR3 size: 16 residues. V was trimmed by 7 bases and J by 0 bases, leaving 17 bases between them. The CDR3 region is CASTVNVAASTDTQYF. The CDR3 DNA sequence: TGTGCCAGCACTGTCAATGTAGCGGCTAGCACAGATACGCAGTATTTT.

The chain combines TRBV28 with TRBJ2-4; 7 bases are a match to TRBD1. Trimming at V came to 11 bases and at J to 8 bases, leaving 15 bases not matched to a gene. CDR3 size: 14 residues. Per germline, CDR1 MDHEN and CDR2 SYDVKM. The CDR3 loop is CAPHKQGSVDIQYF. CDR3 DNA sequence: TGTGCCCCCCACAAACAGGGGAGTGTGGACATTCAGTACTTC.

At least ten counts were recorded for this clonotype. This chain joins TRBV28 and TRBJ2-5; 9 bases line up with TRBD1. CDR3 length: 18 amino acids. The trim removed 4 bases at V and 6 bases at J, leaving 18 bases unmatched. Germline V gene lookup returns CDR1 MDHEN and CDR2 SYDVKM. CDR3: CASSSQLSDRGLFKTQYF. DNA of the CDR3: TGTGCCAGCAGTTCCCAACTATCGGACAGGGGACTTTTTAAGACCCAGTACTTC.

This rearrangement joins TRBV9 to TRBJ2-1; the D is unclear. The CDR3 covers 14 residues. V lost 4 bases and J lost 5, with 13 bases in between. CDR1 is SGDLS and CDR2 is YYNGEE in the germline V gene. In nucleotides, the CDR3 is TGTGCCAGCAGCTCCCGTGATTCGAACAATGAGCAGTTCTTC. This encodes CASSSRDSNNEQFF. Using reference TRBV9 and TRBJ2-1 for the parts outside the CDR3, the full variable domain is DSGVTQTPKHLITATGQRVTLRCSPRSGDLSVYWYQQSLDQGLQFLIQYYNGEERAKGNILERFSAQQFPDLHSELNLSSLELGDSALYFCASSSRDSNNEQFFGPGTRLTVL.

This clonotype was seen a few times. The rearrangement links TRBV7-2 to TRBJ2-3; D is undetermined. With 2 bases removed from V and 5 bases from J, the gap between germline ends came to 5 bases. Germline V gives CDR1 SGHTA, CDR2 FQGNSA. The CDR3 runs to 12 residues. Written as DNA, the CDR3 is TGTGCCAGCAGCTTAATTTTAGATACGCAGTATTTT. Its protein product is CASSLILDTQYF.

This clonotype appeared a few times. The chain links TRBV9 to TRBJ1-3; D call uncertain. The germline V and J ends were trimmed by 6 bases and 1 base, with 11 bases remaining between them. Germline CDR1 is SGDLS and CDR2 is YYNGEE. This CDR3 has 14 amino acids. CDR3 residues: CASTQGRSGNTIYF. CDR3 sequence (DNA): TGTGCCAGCACCCAAGGTCGTTCTGGAAACACCATATATTTT.

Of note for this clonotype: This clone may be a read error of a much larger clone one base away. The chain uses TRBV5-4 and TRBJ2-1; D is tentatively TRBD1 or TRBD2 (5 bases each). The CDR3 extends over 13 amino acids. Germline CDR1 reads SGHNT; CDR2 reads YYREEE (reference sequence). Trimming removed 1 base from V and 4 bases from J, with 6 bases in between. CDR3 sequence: CASSLWGYNEQFF. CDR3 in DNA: TGTGCCAGCAGCTTGTGGGGGTACAATGAGCAGTTCTTC.

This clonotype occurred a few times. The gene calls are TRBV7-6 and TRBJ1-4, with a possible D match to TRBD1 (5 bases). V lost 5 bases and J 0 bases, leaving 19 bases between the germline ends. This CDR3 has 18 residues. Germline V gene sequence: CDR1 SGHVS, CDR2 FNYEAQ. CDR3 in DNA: TGTGCCAGCAGCCCCTTTCGTGAACAGGTCCCAACTAATGAAAAACTGTTTTTT. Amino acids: CASSPFREQVPTNEKLFF.

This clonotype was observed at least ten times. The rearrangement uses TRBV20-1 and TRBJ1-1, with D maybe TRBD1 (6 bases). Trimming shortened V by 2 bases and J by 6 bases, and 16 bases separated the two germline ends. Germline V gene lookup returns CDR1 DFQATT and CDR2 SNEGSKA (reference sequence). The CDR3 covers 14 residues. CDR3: CSARSDRTGAEAFF. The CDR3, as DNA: TGCAGTGCTAGAAGCGACAGGACGGGGGCTGAAGCTTTCTTT.

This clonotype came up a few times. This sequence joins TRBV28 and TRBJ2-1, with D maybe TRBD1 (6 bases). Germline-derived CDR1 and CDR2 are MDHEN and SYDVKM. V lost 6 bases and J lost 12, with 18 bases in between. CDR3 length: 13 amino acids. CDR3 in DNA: TGTGCCAGCAGACGGATGACAGGAGGCCGGCAGTTCTTC. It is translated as CASRRMTGGRQFF.

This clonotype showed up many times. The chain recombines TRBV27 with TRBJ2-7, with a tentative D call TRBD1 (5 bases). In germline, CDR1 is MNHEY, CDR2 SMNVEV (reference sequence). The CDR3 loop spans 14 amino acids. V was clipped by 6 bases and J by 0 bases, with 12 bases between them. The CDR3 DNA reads TGTGCCAGCAGGGGGCTTTCGAGCTCCTACGAGCAGTACTTC. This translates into CASRGLSSSYEQYF.

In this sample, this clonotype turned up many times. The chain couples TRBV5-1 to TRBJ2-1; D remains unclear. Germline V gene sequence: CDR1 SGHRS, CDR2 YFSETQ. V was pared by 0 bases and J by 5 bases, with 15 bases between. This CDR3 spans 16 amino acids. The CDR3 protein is CASSLAPGGRNNEQFF. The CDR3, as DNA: TGCGCCAGCAGCTTGGCCCCAGGCGGCAGAAACAATGAGCAGTTCTTC. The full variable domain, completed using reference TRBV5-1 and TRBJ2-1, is KAGVTQTPRYLIKTRGQQVTLSCSPISGHRSVSWYQQTPGQGLQFLFEYFSETQRNKGNFPGRFSGRQFSNSRSEMNVSTLELGDSALYLCASSLAPGGRNNEQFFGPGTRLTVL.

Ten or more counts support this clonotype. CDR3 amino acids: CASSLDGQEQFF. As DNA, the CDR3 is TGTGCCAGCAGCTTAGATGGACAAGAGCAGTTCTTC. The chain joins TRBV11-3 to TRBJ2-1; D may be TRBD1 (5 bases). The CDR3 runs 12 residues. Germline lookup yields CDR1 SGHNT and CDR2 YENEEA. Trimming took off 0 bases at V and 10 bases at J, with 7 bases between the two ends.

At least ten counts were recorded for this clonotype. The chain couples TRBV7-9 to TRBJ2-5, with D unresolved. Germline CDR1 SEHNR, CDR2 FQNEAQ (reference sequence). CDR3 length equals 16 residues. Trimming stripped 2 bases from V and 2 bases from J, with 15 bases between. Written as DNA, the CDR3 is TGTGCCAGCAGCTTAAGTCCGGTGGACCCTCAAGAGACCCAGTACTTC. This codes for CASSLSPVDPQETQYF. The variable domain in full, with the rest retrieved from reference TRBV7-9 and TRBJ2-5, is DTGVSQNPRHKITKRGQNVTFRCDPISEHNRLYWYRQTLGQGPEFLTYFQNEAQLEKSRLLSDRFSAERPKGSFSTLEIQRTEQGDSAMYLCASSLSPVDPQETQYFGPGTRLLVL.

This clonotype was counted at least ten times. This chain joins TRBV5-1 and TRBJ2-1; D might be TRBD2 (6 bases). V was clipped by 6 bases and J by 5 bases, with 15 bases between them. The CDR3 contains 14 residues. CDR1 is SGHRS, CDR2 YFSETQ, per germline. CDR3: CASKANSGHNEQFF. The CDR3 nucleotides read TGCGCCAGCAAGGCGAATAGCGGCCACAATGAGCAGTTCTTC. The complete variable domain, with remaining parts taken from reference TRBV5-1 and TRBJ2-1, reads KAGVTQTPRYLIKTRGQQVTLSCSPISGHRSVSWYQQTPGQGLQFLFEYFSETQRNKGNFPGRFSGRQFSNSRSEMNVSTLELGDSALYLCASKANSGHNEQFFGPGTRLTVL.

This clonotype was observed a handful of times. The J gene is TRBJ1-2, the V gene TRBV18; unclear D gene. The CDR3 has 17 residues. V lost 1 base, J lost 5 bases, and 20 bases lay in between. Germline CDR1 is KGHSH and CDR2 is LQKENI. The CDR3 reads CASSPLSDPRTLYGYTF. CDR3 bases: TGTGCCAGCTCACCACTATCGGACCCAAGAACATTATATGGCTACACCTTC.

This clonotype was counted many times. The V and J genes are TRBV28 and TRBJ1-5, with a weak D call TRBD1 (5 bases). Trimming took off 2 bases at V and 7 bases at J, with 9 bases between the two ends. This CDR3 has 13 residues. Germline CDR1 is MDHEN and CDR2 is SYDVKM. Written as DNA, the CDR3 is TGTGCCAGCAGTTTAGGGGGAATGCAGCCCCAGCATTTT. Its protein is CASSLGGMQPQHF.

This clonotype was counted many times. The chain's CDR3 is CSVVTGVHEQYF. CDR3 DNA: TGCAGCGTTGTGACAGGGGTACACGAGCAGTACTTC. V usage is TRBV29-1 and J usage is TRBJ2-7; 8 bases fit TRBD1. V lost 4 bases and J lost 5; bases outside the gene matches: 4. CDR1 is SQVTM, CDR2 ANQGSEA, per germline. This CDR3 is 12 amino acids long.